These 22 T cell receptor beta chains were sequenced from one sample in a study of control samples from healthy donors and cancer patients. Generated by immunoSEQ multiplex PCR, the TCRdb table keeps only in-frame clones and is missing some. The table lists approximately 79,000 clones, roughly 90% of them singletons. Material: blood. The receptors were gathered from a man in his fifties or sixties in good health.

The chain joins TRBV14 to TRBJ1-2, with 8 bases aligning to TRBD1. CDR3 length: 13 residues. V was clipped by 3 bases and J by 9 bases; unmatched bases: 6. Germline assignment: CDR1 SGHDN and CDR2 FVKESK. The DNA of the CDR3 is TGTGCCAGCAGCCAGCAGGGGGCCTGGAGCTACACCTTC. It encodes CASSQQGAWSYTF.

J is TRBJ2-5 and V is TRBV18; 9 bases align to TRBD1. Germline values: CDR1 KGHSH, CDR2 LQKENI. The CDR3 has 17 residues. The junction had 7 bases not matched to a gene; V was cut back by 0 bases and J by 2 bases. CDR3 coding DNA: TGTGCCAGCTCACCACCGGTGGGACAGGGCAGTCAAGAGACCCAGTACTTC. Amino acids: CASSPPVGQGSQETQYF.

In DNA, the CDR3 is TGTGCCAGCAGTTGGAGTCTTGGTGACAATGAGCAGTTCTTC. Protein: CASSWSLGDNEQFF. The rearrangement links TRBV6-5 to TRBJ2-1; D uncertain. This CDR3 is 14 amino acids long. The V gene lost 4 bases and the J gene lost 5 bases, with 12 bases spanning the gap. Germline V gene lookup returns CDR1 MNHEY and CDR2 SVGAGI.

This chain connects TRBV21-1 to TRBJ1-4; the table's D call TRBD1 went unverified against the DNA. TRBV21-1 is a pseudogene segment. The CDR3 runs to 15 residues. Here the CDR3 reads CASSNGTGGNEKLFF. The CDR3 DNA sequence: TGTGCCAGCAGCAACGGGACAGGGGGCAATGAAAAACTGTTTTTT.

The gene calls are TRBV13 and TRBJ2-2, with TRBD1 matching over 8 bases. The trim removed 8 bases at V and 7 bases at J, leaving 9 bases unmatched. This CDR3 has 14 residues. CDR1 PRHDT and CDR2 FYEKMQ come from the germline V gene (reference sequence). CDR3 residues: CASAPTGVFGELFF. The CDR3 bases are TGTGCCAGCGCCCCGACAGGGGTTTTCGGGGAGCTGTTTTTT.

This clone showed up just once. The chain combines TRBV30 with TRBJ2-7; D remains ambiguous. The germline gives CDR1 GTSNPN, CDR2 SVGIG (reference sequence). Trimming stripped 1 base from V and 2 bases from J, with 3 bases between. The CDR3 sequence is 11 residues long. CDR3 in DNA: TGTGCCTGGAGTGATGCCTACGAGCAGTACTTC. As protein: CAWSDAYEQYF.

The chain has TRBV7-9 and TRBJ2-5; TRBD1 matches 11 bases. CDR1 is SEHNR, CDR2 FQNEAQ, per germline (reference sequence). This CDR3 comprises 16 residues. The V gene end was trimmed by 4 bases and the J gene end by 5 bases; junction bases not matched to a gene: 9. As DNA, the CDR3 is TGTGCCAGCAGCTCCTCCGGGACAGGGGGGTGGGAGACCCAGTACTTC. This gives the protein CASSSSGTGGWETQYF.

The chain joins TRBV5-6 to TRBJ1-5, with a possible D match to TRBD1 (6 bases). V was pared by 1 base and J by 2 bases, with 10 bases between. Germline assignment: CDR1 SGHDT and CDR2 YYEEEE. The CDR3 is 15 amino acids. CDR3 residues: CASSLTRGGNQPQHF. The CDR3 DNA sequence: TGTGCCAGCAGCTTGACCAGGGGTGGCAATCAGCCCCAGCATTTT.

V and J are TRBV7-9 and TRBJ2-3; 12 bases match TRBD2. From germline, CDR1 is SEHNR and CDR2 FQNEAQ (reference sequence). With V trimmed by 0 bases and J by 1 base, 2 bases remained unmatched. CDR3 length equals 17 residues. The CDR3 bases are TGTGCCAGCAGCTTAGCCCCTAGCGGGGGGGGCACAGATACGCAGTATTTT. As protein: CASSLAPSGGGTDTQYF.

V and J are TRBV6-6 and TRBJ2-7, with 9 bases matching TRBD1. Germline V gene data show CDR1 as MNHNY and CDR2 as SVGAGI (reference sequence). Trimming at V came to 7 bases and at J to 8 bases, leaving 6 bases not matched to a gene. This CDR3 is built from 12 residues. CDR3 region: CASTKDRGKQYF. CDR3 sequence (DNA): TGTGCCAGCACCAAGGACAGGGGAAAGCAGTACTTC.

The chain is built from TRBV12-3 or TRBV12-4 and TRBJ1-1; weak D call: TRBD1 (5 bases). The CDR3 is made up of 11 amino acids. The germline V and J ends were trimmed by 6 bases and 7 bases, with 9 bases remaining between them. The CDR3 loop reads CASRTGGEAFF. The DNA of the CDR3 is TGTGCCAGCAGGACCGGGGGTGAAGCTTTCTTT.

V and J are TRBV11-3 and TRBJ2-1; no clear D. The germline V gene encodes CDR1 SGHNT and CDR2 YENEEA. V was pared by 3 bases and J by 0 bases, with 3 bases between. CDR3 length: 13 residues. The CDR3 DNA sequence: TGTGCCAGCAGCTTGGACTCCTACAATGAGCAGTTCTTC. This encodes CASSLDSYNEQFF.

This clone came up once. The chain employs TRBV18 and TRBJ2-5; D gene ambiguous. CDR1 and CDR2 (germline): KGHSH, LQKENI. This CDR3 is 14 amino acids long. V shed 3 bases and J shed 2 bases, with 10 bases lying between them. In DNA, the CDR3 is TGTGCCAGCTCACCGACGGCCTTTCAAGAGACCCAGTACTTC. This encodes CASSPTAFQETQYF.

This chain uses TRBV3-1 (or the pseudogene TRBV3-2) with TRBJ1-6, with TRBD1 matching 8 bases. Trimming took 4 bases from V and 11 from J; bases not matched to a gene: 7. CDR3 length: 14 residues. CDR1 is LGHDT and CDR2 is YNNKEL in the germline V gene (reference sequence). CDR3 in amino acids: CASSLRTGQTPLHF. The CDR3 DNA reads TGTGCCAGCAGCCTTCGGACAGGGCAAACACCCCTCCACTTT.

The genes are TRBV4-1 and TRBJ1-5; D call uncertain. Trimming shortened V by 0 bases and J by 4 bases, and 16 bases separated the two germline ends. The CDR3 totals 17 residues. Germline V gives CDR1 MGHRA, CDR2 YSYEKL. The CDR3 reads CASSQDSTSTYNQPQHF. The CDR3 nucleotides read TGCGCCAGCAGCCAAGATTCGACCTCTACTTATAATCAGCCCCAGCATTTT.

This clone was detected a few times. V usage is TRBV5-4 and J usage is TRBJ1-4; 8 bases agree with TRBD1. Germline lookup yields CDR1 SGHNT and CDR2 YYREEE (reference sequence). The CDR3 length is 13 residues. After removal of 10 bases from V and 3 bases from J, the junction contained 5 bases not matched to a gene. CDR3 in amino acids: CASRDRSNEKLFF. CDR3 sequence (DNA): TGTGCCTCAAGGGACAGGTCTAATGAAAAACTGTTTTTT.

This chain uses TRBV30 with TRBJ2-2; D remains unclear. Germline CDR1 GTSNPN, CDR2 SVGIG (reference sequence). The CDR3 spans 13 residues. The V gene lost 0 bases and the J gene lost 4 bases, with 6 bases spanning the gap. In nucleotides, the CDR3 is TGTGCCTGGAGTGTGGTCTCCACCGGGGAGCTGTTTTTT. This gives the protein CAWSVVSTGELFF. The variable domain in full, with the rest retrieved from reference TRBV30 and TRBJ2-2, is SQTIHQWPATLVQPVGSPLSLECTVEGTSNPNLYWYRQAAGRGLQLLFYSVGIGQISSEVPQNLSASRPQDRQFILSSKKLLLSDSGFYLCAWSVVSTGELFFGEGSRLTVL.

The CDR3 is CAWSFVGTEAFF. The CDR3 nucleotides are TGTGCCTGGAGCTTCGTTGGAACTGAAGCTTTCTTT. The V and J genes are TRBV30 and TRBJ1-1, with D unresolved. Trimming shortened V by 3 bases and J by 5 bases, and 10 bases separated the two germline ends. Germline V gene lookup returns CDR1 GTSNPN and CDR2 SVGIG (reference sequence). This CDR3 is 12 amino acids long.

This sequence joins TRBV10-3 and TRBJ2-5, with D perhaps TRBD1 or TRBD2 (6 bases each). The V and J ends lost 10 bases and 5 bases respectively, with 17 bases between them. The CDR3 has 13 residues. Looked up from germline, CDR1 is ENHRY and CDR2 is SYGVKD. Written as DNA, the CDR3 is TGTGCCAGTAGGGGGGACCTTATCGAGACCCAGTACTTC. The encoded protein is CASRGDLIETQYF.

CDR3 DNA sequence: TGCGCCAGCAGCTTGGGACAGGGGGCTGGAAACACTGAAGCTTTCTTT. Amino acid sequence: CASSLGQGAGNTEAFF. The V and J genes are TRBV5-1 and TRBJ1-1; 10 nucleotides line up with TRBD1. Germline CDR1 and CDR2: SGHRS and YFSETQ. The CDR3 has 16 residues. V dropped 0 bases and J dropped 2; count of bases not matched to a gene: 4.

V is TRBV21-1 and J is TRBJ2-7; TRBD1 reflects the table's D call only, with no check against the DNA. TRBV21-1 is listed as a pseudogene. The length of the CDR3 is 15 residues. The chain's CDR3 is CASSKGRQGKGQQYF. The CDR3 bases are TGTGCCAGCAGCAAAGGTAGGCAGGGGAAGGGCCAGCAGTACTTC.

CDR3 sequence: CAISEKVSNEKLFF. The CDR3 nucleotides are TGTGCCATCAGTGAGAAGGTTTCAAATGAAAAACTGTTTTTT. V usage is TRBV10-3 and J usage is TRBJ1-4; D remains unclear. V was trimmed by 2 bases and J by 5 bases, leaving 9 bases between them. Germline lookup yields CDR1 ENHRY and CDR2 SYGVKD. CDR3 length: 14 residues.